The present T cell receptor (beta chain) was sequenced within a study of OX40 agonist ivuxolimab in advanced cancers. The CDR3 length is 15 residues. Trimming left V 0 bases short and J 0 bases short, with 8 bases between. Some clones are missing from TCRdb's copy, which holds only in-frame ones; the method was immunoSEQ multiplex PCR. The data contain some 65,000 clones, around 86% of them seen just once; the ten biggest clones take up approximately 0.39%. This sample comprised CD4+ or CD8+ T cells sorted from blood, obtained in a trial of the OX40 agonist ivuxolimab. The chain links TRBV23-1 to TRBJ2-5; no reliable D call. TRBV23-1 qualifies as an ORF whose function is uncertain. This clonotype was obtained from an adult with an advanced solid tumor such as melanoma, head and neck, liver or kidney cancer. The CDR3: CASSQSIQYQETQYF. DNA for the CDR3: TGCGCCAGCAGTCAATCAATCCAGTACCAAGAGACCCAGTACTTC.